The T cell receptor beta chain under discussion was sequenced for a study of CD8+ T cells in alopecia areata. Extraction of RNA preceded its reverse transcription into cDNA, which served as the sequencing template. Repertoires were generated with immunoSEQ multiplex PCR, while TCRdb's copy carries only in-frame clones and drops some. The repertoire holds over 85,000 clones, with 41% as singletons. Material for sequencing was CD4+ T cells sorted from blood. This clonotype was sampled from a human donor with alopecia areata.

CDR3: CASSSLRDSHTYEQYF. As DNA, the CDR3 is TGTGCCAGCAGCTCACTCCGGGACTCTCACACCTACGAGCAGTACTTC. The chain links TRBV27 to TRBJ2-7; tentative D call: TRBD2 (6 bases). Trimming shortened V by 6 bases and J by 2 bases, and 20 bases separated the two germline ends. The germline V gene has CDR1 MNHEY and CDR2 SMNVEV (reference sequence). CDR3 length: 16 residues.